The rows below give T cell receptor beta chains drawn from one sample of a study of shared clonotypes between healthy human individuals. The protocol was immunoSEQ multiplex PCR, while the TCRdb copy is restricted to in-frame clones and leaves out a portion. Of some 2 million clones in the sample, less than 95% are singletons; the top ten hold 0.85% to 1.3%. Sequences were obtained from naive CD8+ T cells sorted from blood. These receptors were collected from a man aged 18 to 29 in good health. Each CDR3 is given with its conserved first and last residue. The order of the fields is V gene, clone size, J gene, D gene, CDR3 protein, CDR3 DNA. D genes are given only for firm matches. For some rows the clone size is stated as once, few or many, or as a class when expanded; others skip it.

>TRBV27|NA|TRBJ2-7|TRBD2
CASTGGVLNEQYF
TGTGCCAGCACCGGGGGGGTGCTGAACGAGCAGTACTTC
>TRBV4-1|NA|TRBJ1-2|NA
CASSQEQGLYGYTF
TGCGCCAGCAGCCAAGAACAGGGTTTGTATGGCTACACCTTC
>TRBV30|NA|TRBJ1-2|NA
CAWNWGGEGYTF
TGTGCCTGGAATTGGGGTGGGGAAGGCTACACCTTC
>TRBV13|NA|TRBJ1-2|NA
CASSLGRGIYGYTF
TGTGCCAGCAGCTTAGGCCGGGGGATCTATGGCTACACCTTC
>TRBV5-6|NA|TRBJ2-1|NA
CASIGAVDEQFF
TGTGCCAGCATTGGGGCAGTCGATGAGCAGTTCTTC
>TRBV27|NA|TRBJ2-3|NA
CASSLPPGAGVTDTQYF
TGTGCCAGCAGTTTACCCCCAGGGGCGGGAGTCACAGATACGCAGTATTTT
>TRBV12-5|NA|TRBJ2-7|NA
CASRLDSSYEQYF
TGTGCTAGTCGTCTGGATAGCTCCTACGAGCAGTACTTC
>TRBV5-6|once|TRBJ1-1|NA
CASSLWAGGEAFF
TGTGCCAGCAGCCTGTGGGCTGGGGGCGAAGCTTTCTTT
>TRBV5-8|NA|TRBJ1-2|NA
CASSHAGDYYGYTF
TGTGCCAGCAGCCACGCCGGGGACTACTATGGCTACACCTTC
>TRBV30|NA|TRBJ1-1|NA
CAWSPDSGLFAFF
TGTGCCTGGAGTCCGGACAGCGGTTTGTTCGCTTTCTTT
>TRBV11-2|NA|TRBJ1-1|TRBD1
CASSPRQGSVLAFF
TGTGCCAGCAGCCCGCGACAGGGGAGTGTGTTAGCTTTCTTT
>TRBV4-1|few|TRBJ2-2|NA
CASSLTTGELFF
TGCGCCAGCAGCCTCACAACCGGGGAGCTGTTTTTT
>TRBV6-1|NA|TRBJ2-7|TRBD2
CASRPGLADYYEQYF
TGTGCCAGCAGACCGGGACTAGCGGATTACTACGAGCAGTACTTC
>TRBV28|NA|TRBJ1-1|NA
CASSLSWGTEAFF
TGTGCCAGCAGTTTAAGCTGGGGCACTGAAGCTTTCTTT
>TRBV27|NA|TRBJ1-5|NA
CASTTRQGNQPQHF
TGTGCCAGCACCACCAGACAGGGCAATCAGCCCCAGCATTTT
>TRBV11-2|NA|TRBJ1-3|NA
CASSFDIAGGNTIYF
TGTGCCAGCAGCTTCGATATTGCCGGGGGAAACACCATATATTTT
>TRBV10-3|NA|TRBJ2-1|NA
CATRLEPKANEQFF
TGTGCCACCAGACTTGAACCCAAGGCCAATGAGCAGTTCTTC
>TRBV5-1|NA|TRBJ2-2|TRBD1
CASSLGQGTGELFF
TGCGCCAGCAGCTTGGGACAGGGAACCGGGGAGCTGTTTTTT
>TRBV4-1|NA|TRBJ2-7|NA
CASSHIPNSDRRNF
TGCGCCAGCAGCCATATCCCTAATTCGGACCGCCGGAACTTC
>TRBV27|once|TRBJ2-2|TRBD2
CASGWSSGRSGELFF
TGTGCCAGCGGTTGGAGTAGCGGGAGAAGCGGGGAGCTGTTTTTT
>TRBV4-1|NA|TRBJ2-1|NA
CASSQERSPPGGYEQFF
TGCGCCAGCAGCCAAGAGAGGTCGCCTCCCGGTGGGTATGAGCAGTTCTTC
>TRBV28|once|TRBJ2-7|TRBD1
CASSIQGDLYEQYF
TGTGCCAGCAGCATACAGGGGGATCTCTACGAGCAGTACTTC
>TRBV7-9|NA|TRBJ1-3|NA
CASSAGARQVANTIYF
TGTGCCAGCAGCGCAGGGGCTAGACAGGTCGCAAACACCATATATTTT
>TRBV7-9|NA|TRBJ2-5|NA
CASSLAPWGNEETQYF
TGTGCCAGCAGCTTAGCTCCGTGGGGGAACGAAGAGACCCAGTACTTC
>TRBV6-5|NA|TRBJ1-2|NA
CASTPRGTVYGYTF
TGTGCCAGCACCCCCCGTGGGACGGTCTATGGCTACACCTTC
>TRBV5-1|NA|TRBJ1-4|NA
CASSLVATGVLLANEKLFF
TGCGCCAGCAGCTTGGTGGCTACAGGAGTCTTACTCGCTAATGAAAAACTGTTTTTT
>TRBV11-2|NA|TRBJ2-7|NA
CASSTGGAEQYF
TGTGCCAGCAGCACAGGGGGGGCCGAGCAGTACTTC
>TRBV7-8|NA|TRBJ1-1|NA
CASSLGEGRGTEAFF
TGTGCCAGCAGCTTAGGGGAGGGTCGGGGGACTGAAGCTTTCTTT
>TRBV10-2|NA|TRBJ1-1|NA
CASSDTPTPGTEAFF
TGCGCCAGCAGCGATACCCCGACGCCTGGCACTGAAGCTTTCTTT
>TRBV19|NA|TRBJ2-7|TRBD2
CASSAGGSSYEQYF
TGTGCCAGTAGTGCGGGGGGGAGCTCCTACGAGCAGTACTTC
>TRBV7-9|NA|TRBJ2-3|NA
CASSLVWGVSTDTQYF
TGTGCCAGCAGCTTAGTCTGGGGGGTTAGCACAGATACGCAGTATTTT
>TRBV4-1|NA|TRBJ2-3|TRBD2
CASSHKTSGGTDTQYF
TGCGCCAGCAGCCACAAGACTAGCGGGGGGACAGATACGCAGTATTTT
>TRBV6-5|NA|TRBJ1-6|TRBD1
CASSWTGQGNASPLHF
TGTGCCAGCAGTTGGACGGGACAGGGAAACGCCTCACCCCTCCACTTT
>TRBV30|NA|TRBJ2-1|TRBD2
CAWSDSGGPYNEQFF
TGTGCCTGGAGCGATAGCGGGGGGCCCTACAATGAGCAGTTCTTC
>TRBV10-2|NA|TRBJ2-5|TRBD2
CASSEGRLAPLTSGAQETQYF
TGCGCCAGCAGTGAGGGCAGGCTGGCTCCACTGACTAGCGGGGCCCAAGAGACCCAGTACTTC
>TRBV27|NA|TRBJ1-4|NA
CASSPGFVEKLFF
TGTGCCAGCAGTCCCGGTTTCGTTGAAAAACTGTTTTTT
>TRBV7-9|NA|TRBJ2-5|NA
CASSGTGTSLGLRETQYF
TGTGCCAGCAGCGGAACCGGGACTTCCTTGGGTCTTCGGGAGACCCAGTACTTC
>TRBV6-1|once|TRBJ2-7|NA
CASSEAGASVVYEQYF
TGTGCCAGCAGTGAAGCCGGGGCTAGCGTGGTCTACGAGCAGTACTTC
>TRBV7-8|NA|TRBJ1-3|TRBD1
CASSLAEGAEGNTIYF
TGTGCCAGCAGCTTAGCGGAGGGGGCGGAGGGAAACACCATATATTTT
>TRBV10-2|NA|TRBJ2-3|TRBD2
CASCLAGGAADTQYF
TGCGCCAGCTGTTTAGCGGGAGGGGCGGCAGATACGCAGTATTTT
>TRBV5-1|NA|TRBJ2-2|TRBD1
CASSALTGLSAGELFF
TGCGCCAGCAGCGCGTTGACAGGGTTGTCGGCCGGGGAGCTGTTTTTT
>TRBV14|NA|TRBJ1-4|NA
CASSHSRDVPEKLFF
TGTGCCAGCAGCCATAGCCGGGACGTCCCCGAAAAACTGTTTTTT
>TRBV28|NA|TRBJ1-2|NA
CASSSLLVTRANYGYTF
TGTGCCAGCAGTTCTTTATTGGTTACCAGAGCTAACTATGGCTACACCTTC
>TRBV28|NA|TRBJ2-1|TRBD2
CASSFRGGNNEQFF
TGTGCCAGCAGTTTTCGCGGGGGGAACAATGAGCAGTTCTTC
>TRBV10-2|NA|TRBJ2-7|NA
CASSDLAYEQYF
TGCGCCAGCAGTGACTTAGCCTACGAGCAGTACTTC
>TRBV10-3|NA|TRBJ1-4|TRBD1
CAISDPGQGSQEEKLFF
TGTGCCATCAGCGACCCGGGACAGGGCTCCCAGGAAGAAAAACTGTTTTTT
>TRBV5-5|NA|TRBJ1-5|NA
CASSLEGQPQHF
TGTGCCAGCAGCTTGGAGGGACAGCCCCAGCATTTT
>TRBV29-1|NA|TRBJ2-7|TRBD1
CSVDGQGYEQYF
TGCAGCGTGGACGGACAGGGCTACGAGCAGTACTTC
>TRBV23-1|NA|TRBJ2-5|NA
CASRHDYQETQYF
TGCGCCAGCAGACACGACTACCAAGAGACCCAGTACTTC
>TRBV4-1|NA|TRBJ2-7|NA
CASSAKGGYYEQYF
TGCGCCAGCAGTGCTAAAGGGGGTTACTACGAGCAGTACTTC
>TRBV6-5|NA|TRBJ2-7|NA
CASSYSPSAEQYF
TGTGCCAGCAGTTACTCGCCTAGCGCCGAACAGTACTTC
>TRBV5-6|NA|TRBJ2-5|NA
CASSSSLGGGEETQYF
TGTGCCAGCAGCTCCTCCCTAGGGGGGGGCGAAGAGACCCAGTACTTC
>TRBV11-2|once|TRBJ1-1|TRBD1
CASSSGTGRGAFF
TGTGCCAGCAGCTCCGGGACAGGGAGAGGAGCTTTCTTT